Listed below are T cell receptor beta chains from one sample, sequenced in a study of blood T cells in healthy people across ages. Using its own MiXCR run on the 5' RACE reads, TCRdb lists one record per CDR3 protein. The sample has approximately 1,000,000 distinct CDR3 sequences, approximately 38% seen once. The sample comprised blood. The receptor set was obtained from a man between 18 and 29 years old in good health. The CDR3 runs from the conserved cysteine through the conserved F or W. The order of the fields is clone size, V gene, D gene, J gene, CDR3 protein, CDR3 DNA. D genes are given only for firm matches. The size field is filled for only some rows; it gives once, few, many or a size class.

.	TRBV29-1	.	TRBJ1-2	CSVDPTGIYGYTF	TGCAGCGTTGACCCCACAGGGATCTATGGCTACACCTTC
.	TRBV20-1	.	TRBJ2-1	CSARDLVGDSYNEQFF	TGCAGTGCTAGAGATCTTGTGGGGGACTCCTACAATGAGCAGTTCTTC
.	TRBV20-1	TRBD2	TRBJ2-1	CSATASGVFSSCNEQFF	TGCAGTGCTACGGCTAGCGGGGTATTTAGCTCCTGCAATGAGCAGTTCTTC
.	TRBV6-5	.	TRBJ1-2	CASSRTANNYGYTF	TGTGCCAGCAGTAGGACAGCTAATAACTATGGCTACACCTTC
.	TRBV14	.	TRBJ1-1	CASSSWTVNTEAFF	TGTGCCAGCAGCTCTTGGACAGTCAACACTGAAGCTTTCTTT
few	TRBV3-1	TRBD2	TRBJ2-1	CASSQPSGGADNEQFF	TGTGCCAGCAGCCAACCCAGCGGGGGGGCAGACAATGAGCAGTTCTTC
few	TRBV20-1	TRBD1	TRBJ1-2	CSAQPGQGRIIGYGYTF	TGCAGTGCTCAGCCTGGACAGGGTCGCATTATTGGCTATGGCTACACCTTC
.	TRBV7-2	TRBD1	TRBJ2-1	CASSFRGLSPSSYNEQFF	TGTGCCAGCAGCTTTAGGGGGCTTTCTCCGAGTTCCTACAATGAGCAGTTCTTC
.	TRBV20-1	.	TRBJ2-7	CSARLDIGSYEQYF	TGCAGTGCTAGACTGGACATTGGTTCCTACGAGCAGTACTTC
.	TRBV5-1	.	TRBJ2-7	CASSLADEQYF	TGCGCCAGCAGCTTGGCGGACGAGCAGTACTTC
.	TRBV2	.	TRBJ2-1	CASSDSLGSEQFF	TGTGCCAGCAGTGATTCCCTCGGAAGTGAGCAGTTCTTC
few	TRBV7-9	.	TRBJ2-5	CASSLGTVLQYF	TGTGCCAGCAGCTTAGGAACAGTCTTGCAGTACTTC
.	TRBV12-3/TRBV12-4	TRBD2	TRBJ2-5	CASTSSRGGLLQYF	TGTGCCAGCACCTCATCGCGGGGGGGCCTTCTTCAGTACTTC
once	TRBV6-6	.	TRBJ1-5	CASSPRIKQPQHF	TGTGCCAGCAGCCCGCGGATCAAACAGCCCCAGCATTTT
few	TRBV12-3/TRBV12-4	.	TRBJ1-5	CASSCAREQPQHF	TGTGCCAGCAGTTGTGCCAGGGAACAGCCCCAGCATTTT
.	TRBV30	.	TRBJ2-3	CAWRGGDREYFTDTQYF	TGTGCCTGGAGAGGCGGGGACAGAGAGTACTTCACAGATACGCAGTATTTT
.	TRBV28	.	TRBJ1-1	CASNLRDATSGTEAFF	TGTGCCAGCAACTTACGGGACGCAACCTCCGGGACTGAAGCTTTCTTT
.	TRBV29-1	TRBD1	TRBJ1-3	CSVDTGAGNTIYF	TGCAGCGTAGATACAGGGGCTGGAAACACCATATATTTT
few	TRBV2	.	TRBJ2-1	CASNPVSSSYNEQFF	TGTGCCAGCAACCCAGTTTCGAGCTCCTACAATGAGCAGTTCTTC
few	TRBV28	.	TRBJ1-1	CASSSPGQGLGGAFF	TGTGCCAGCAGTTCGCCGGGACAAGGACTAGGGGGAGCTTTCTTT
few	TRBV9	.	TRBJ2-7	CASSVEGSGGYNEQYF	TGTGCCAGCAGCGTAGAGGGTTCGGGGGGCTACAATGAGCAGTACTTC
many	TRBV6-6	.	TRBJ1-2	CASSYDYGYTF	TGTGCCAGCAGTTACGACTATGGCTACACCTTC
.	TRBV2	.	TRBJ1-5	CASVRTVSNQSQHF	TGTGCCAGTGTTAGGACAGTCAGCAATCAGTCCCAGCATTTT
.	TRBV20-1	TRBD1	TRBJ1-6	CSVPGQVNSPLHF	TGCAGTGTACCTGGACAGGTGAATTCACCCCTCCACTTT
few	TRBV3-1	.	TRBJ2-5	CASSQGGISGGETQYF	TGTGCCAGCAGCCAAGGGGGGATTAGTGGAGGAGAGACCCAGTACTTC
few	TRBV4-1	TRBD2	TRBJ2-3	CASSPVGGAPTDTQYF	TGCGCCAGCAGCCCGGTCGGGGGGGCGCCGACAGATACGCAGTATTTT
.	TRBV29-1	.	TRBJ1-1	CSVEDPDGRTEAFF	TGCAGCGTTGAAGATCCGGACGGGAGGACTGAAGCTTTCTTT
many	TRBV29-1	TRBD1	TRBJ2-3	CSVEVRDRGDTQYF	TGCAGCGTTGAGGTCCGAGACAGGGGAGATACGCAGTATTTT
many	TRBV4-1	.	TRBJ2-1	CASSLSGAGSYNEQFF	TGCGCCAGCAGCCTCTCAGGGGCAGGGTCCTACAATGAGCAGTTCTTC
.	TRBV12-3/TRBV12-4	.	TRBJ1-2	CASSLWGYDYGYTF	TGTGCCAGCAGTTTATGGGGGTATGACTATGGCTACACCTTC
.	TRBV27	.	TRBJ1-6	CASSSFYYRDNNSPLHF	TGTGCCAGCAGTTCATTTTACTACAGGGATAACAATTCACCCCTCCACTTT
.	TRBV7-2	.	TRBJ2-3	CASQRARDTQYF	TGTGCCAGCCAAAGGGCACGGGATACGCAGTATTTT
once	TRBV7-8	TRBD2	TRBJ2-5	CASSYQRGGAYNEQYF	TGTGCCAGCAGCTATCAGCGGGGGGGAGCTTACAATGAGCAGTACTTC
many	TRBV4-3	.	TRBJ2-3	CASSQGGVISTDTQYF	TGCGCCAGCAGCCAAGGCGGTGTAATATCCACAGATACGCAGTATTTT
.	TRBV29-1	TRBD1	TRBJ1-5	CSVVATGGSNQPQHF	TGCAGCGTTGTGGCGACAGGGGGCAGCAATCAGCCCCAGCATTTT
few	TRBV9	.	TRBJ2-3	CASSVNTHTQYF	TGTGCCAGCAGCGTAAATACGCATACGCAGTATTTT
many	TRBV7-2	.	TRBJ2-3	CASSLVATSADTQYF	TGTGCCAGCAGCTTAGTCGCAACCTCCGCAGATACGCAGTATTTT
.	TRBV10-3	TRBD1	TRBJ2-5	CAISESGTGDEQYF	TGTGCCATCAGTGAGTCTGGGACAGGGGATGAGCAGTACTTC
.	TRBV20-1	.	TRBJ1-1	CSARDLGGGTEAFF	TGCAGTGCTAGAGATCTAGGGGGGGGGACTGAAGCTTTCTTT
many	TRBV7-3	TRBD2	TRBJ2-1	CASSRGLPDEQFF	TGTGCCAGCAGCCGGGGACTACCCGATGAGCAGTTCTTC
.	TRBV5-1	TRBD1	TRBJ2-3	CASSPTGRTDTQYF	TGCGCCAGCAGCCCGACAGGGCGCACAGATACGCAGTATTTT
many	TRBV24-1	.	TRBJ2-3	CATSGREGSRDTQYF	TGTGCCACCAGTGGCAGGGAAGGGTCTCGAGATACGCAGTATTTT
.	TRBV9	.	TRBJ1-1	CASSVLQGSTEAFF	TGTGCCAGCAGCGTCTTACAGGGATCCACTGAAGCTTTCTTT
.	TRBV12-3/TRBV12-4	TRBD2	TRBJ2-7	CASRGGVSYNEQYF	TGTGCCAGCCGGGGGGGGGTCTCCTACAATGAGCAGTACTTC
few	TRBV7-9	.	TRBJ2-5	CASSTTRSRETQYF	TGTGCCAGCAGCACCACTAGGTCCAGAGAGACCCAGTACTTC
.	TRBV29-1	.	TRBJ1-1	CSVGEMNTEAFF	TGCAGCGTTGGTGAAATGAACACTGAAGCTTTCTTT
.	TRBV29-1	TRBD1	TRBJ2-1	CSVEVQGRSGTQFF	TGCAGCGTTGAGGTACAGGGGCGAAGTGGGACCCAGTTCTTC
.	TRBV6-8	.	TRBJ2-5	CASSYPRDPQETQYF	TGTGCCAGCAGTTACCCTAGGGACCCACAAGAGACCCAGTACTTC